This T cell receptor beta chain appears in the sequencing data of a study of blood T cell repertoires in COVID-19. Recovery meant two consecutive negative NP/OP PCR tests, professional clearance, or resolved symptoms. Assay used: immunoSEQ multiplex PCR; TCRdb lists only in-frame clones, some missing. This sample yields 200,000 to 250,000 clones, of which 85% to 90% are seen a single time; 0.95% to 1.5% belongs to the top ten. The ends lost 3 bases at V and 6 bases at J; junction bases unmatched: 1. The CDR3 extends over 13 amino acids. Germline lookup yields CDR1 LNHDA and CDR2 SQIVND (reference sequence). As to this clone: At the DNA level, this CDR3 is encoded by other sequences in the same sample as well.

The TCR sequence derives from a man aged 25 to 40 who had recovered from COVID-19. The specimen was PBMCs or T cells enriched from blood (not recorded which). The chain employs TRBV19 and TRBJ1-5, with 8 bases that match TRBD1. Written as DNA, the CDR3 is TGTGCCAGTAGTATTGGGACAGGTCAGCCCCAGCATTTT. Amino acid sequence: CASSIGTGQPQHF.